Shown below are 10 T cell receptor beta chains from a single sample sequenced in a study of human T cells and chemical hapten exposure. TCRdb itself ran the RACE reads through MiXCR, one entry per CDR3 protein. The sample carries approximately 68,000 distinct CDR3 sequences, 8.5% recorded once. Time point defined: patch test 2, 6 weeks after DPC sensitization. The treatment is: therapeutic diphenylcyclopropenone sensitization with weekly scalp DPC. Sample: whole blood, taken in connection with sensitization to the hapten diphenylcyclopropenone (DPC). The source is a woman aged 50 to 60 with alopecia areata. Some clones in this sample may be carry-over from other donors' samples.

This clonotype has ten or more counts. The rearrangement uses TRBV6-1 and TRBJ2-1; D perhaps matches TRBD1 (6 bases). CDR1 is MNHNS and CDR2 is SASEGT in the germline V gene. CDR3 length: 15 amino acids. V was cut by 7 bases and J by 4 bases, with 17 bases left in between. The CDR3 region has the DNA TGTGCCAGCACCTTACAGGGAGCCACTTACAATGAGCAGTTCTTC. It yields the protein CASTLQGATYNEQFF.

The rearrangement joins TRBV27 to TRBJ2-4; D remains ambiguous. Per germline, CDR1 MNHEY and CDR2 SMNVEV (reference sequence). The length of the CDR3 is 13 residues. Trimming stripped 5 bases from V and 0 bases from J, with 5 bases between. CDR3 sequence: CASSRQAKNIQYF. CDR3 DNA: TGTGCCAGCAGTCGTCAAGCCAAAAACATTCAGTACTTC.

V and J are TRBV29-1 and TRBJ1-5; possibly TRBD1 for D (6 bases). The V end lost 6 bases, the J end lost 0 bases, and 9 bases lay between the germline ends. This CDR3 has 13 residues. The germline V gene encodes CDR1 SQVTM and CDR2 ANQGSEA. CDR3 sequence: CSVRGDSNQPQHF. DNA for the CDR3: TGCAGCGTGAGGGGGGATAGCAATCAGCCCCAGCATTTT. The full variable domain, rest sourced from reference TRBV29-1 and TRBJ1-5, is SAVISQKPSRDICQRGTSLTIQCQVDSQVTMMFWYRQQPGQSLTLIATANQGSEATYESGFVIDKFPISRPNLTFSTLTVSNMSPEDSSIYLCSVRGDSNQPQHFGDGTRLSIL.

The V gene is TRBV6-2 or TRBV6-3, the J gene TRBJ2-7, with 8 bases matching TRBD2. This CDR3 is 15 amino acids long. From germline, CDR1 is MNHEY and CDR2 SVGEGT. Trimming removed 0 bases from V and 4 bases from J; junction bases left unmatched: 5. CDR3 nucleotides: TGTGCCAGCAGTTACTCTGGACTAGCAGTATACGAGCAGTACTTC. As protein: CASSYSGLAVYEQYF.

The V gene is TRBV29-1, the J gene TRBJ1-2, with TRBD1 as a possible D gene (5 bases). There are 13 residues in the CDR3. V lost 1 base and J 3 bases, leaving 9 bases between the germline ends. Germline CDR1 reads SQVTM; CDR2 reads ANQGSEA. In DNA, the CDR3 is TGCAGCGTTGAAGGGGGGACGGACTATGGCTACACCTTC. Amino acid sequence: CSVEGGTDYGYTF.

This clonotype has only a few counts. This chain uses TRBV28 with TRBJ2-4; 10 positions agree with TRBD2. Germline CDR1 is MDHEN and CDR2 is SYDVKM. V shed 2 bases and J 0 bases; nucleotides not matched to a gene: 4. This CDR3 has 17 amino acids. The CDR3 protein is CASSLPSGGLAKNIQYF. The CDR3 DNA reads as TGTGCCAGCAGTTTACCTAGCGGGGGCCTAGCCAAAAACATTCAGTACTTC.

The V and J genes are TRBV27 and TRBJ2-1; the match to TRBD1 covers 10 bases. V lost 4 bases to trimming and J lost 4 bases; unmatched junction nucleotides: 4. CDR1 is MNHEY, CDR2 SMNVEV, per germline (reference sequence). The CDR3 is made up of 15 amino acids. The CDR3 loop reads CASSSGTGVYNEQFF. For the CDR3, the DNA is TGTGCCAGCAGTTCGGGGACAGGGGTTTACAATGAGCAGTTCTTC.

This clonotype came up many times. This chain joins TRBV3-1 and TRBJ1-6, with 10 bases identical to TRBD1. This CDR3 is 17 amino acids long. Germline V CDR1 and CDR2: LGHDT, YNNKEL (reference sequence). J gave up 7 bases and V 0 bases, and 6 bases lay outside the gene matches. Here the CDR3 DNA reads TGTGCCAGCAGCCAAGATAGAGGGACAGGGGTCAATTCACCCCTCCACTTT. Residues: CASSQDRGTGVNSPLHF.

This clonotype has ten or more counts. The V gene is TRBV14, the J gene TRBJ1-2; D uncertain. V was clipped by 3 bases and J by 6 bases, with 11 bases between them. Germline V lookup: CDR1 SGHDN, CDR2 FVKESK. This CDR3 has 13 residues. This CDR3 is CASSHHTMDGYTF. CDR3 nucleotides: TGTGCCAGCAGCCACCATACGATGGATGGCTACACCTTC.

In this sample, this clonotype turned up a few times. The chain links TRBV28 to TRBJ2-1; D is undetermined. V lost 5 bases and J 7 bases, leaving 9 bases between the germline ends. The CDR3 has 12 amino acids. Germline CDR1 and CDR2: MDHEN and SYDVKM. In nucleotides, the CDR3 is TGTGCCAGCAGTCCCCGAAGGAATGAGCAGTTCTTC. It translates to CASSPRRNEQFF.